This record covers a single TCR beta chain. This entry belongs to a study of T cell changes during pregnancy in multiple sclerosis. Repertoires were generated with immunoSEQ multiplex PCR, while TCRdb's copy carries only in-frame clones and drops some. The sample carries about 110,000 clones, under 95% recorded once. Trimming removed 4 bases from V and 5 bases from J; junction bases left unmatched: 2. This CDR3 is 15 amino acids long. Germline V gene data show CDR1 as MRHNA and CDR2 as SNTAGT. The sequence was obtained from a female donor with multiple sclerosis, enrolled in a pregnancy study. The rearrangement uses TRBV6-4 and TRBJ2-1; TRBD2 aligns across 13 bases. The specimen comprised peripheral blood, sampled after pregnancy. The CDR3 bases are TGTGCCAGCAGTGCCGGGACTAGCGGGGACAATGAGCAGTTCTTC. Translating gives CASSAGTSGDNEQFF.